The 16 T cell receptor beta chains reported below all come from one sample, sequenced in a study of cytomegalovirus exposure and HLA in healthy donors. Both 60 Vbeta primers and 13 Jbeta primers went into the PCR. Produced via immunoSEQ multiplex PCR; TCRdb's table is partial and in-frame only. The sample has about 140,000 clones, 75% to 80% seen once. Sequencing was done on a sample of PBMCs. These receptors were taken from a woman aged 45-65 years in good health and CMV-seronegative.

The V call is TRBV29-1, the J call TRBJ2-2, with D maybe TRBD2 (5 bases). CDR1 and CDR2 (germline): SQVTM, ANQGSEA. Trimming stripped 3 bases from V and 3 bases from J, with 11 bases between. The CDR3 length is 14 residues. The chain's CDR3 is CSVDEGIDTGELFF. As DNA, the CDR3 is TGCAGCGTTGACGAGGGAATAGACACCGGGGAGCTGTTTTTT.

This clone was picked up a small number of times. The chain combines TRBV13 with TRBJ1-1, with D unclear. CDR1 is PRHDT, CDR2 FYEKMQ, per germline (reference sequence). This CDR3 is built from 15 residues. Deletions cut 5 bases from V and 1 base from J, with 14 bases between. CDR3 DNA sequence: TGTGCCAGCAGCCCATTTCCAGCGGGGAACACTGAAGCTTTCTTT. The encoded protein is CASSPFPAGNTEAFF. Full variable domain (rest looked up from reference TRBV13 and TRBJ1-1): AAGVIQSPRHLIKEKRETATLKCYPIPRHDTVYWYQQGPGQDPQFLISFYEKMQSDKGSIPDRFSAQQFSDYHSELNMSSLELGDSALYFCASSPFPAGNTEAFFGQGTRLTVV.

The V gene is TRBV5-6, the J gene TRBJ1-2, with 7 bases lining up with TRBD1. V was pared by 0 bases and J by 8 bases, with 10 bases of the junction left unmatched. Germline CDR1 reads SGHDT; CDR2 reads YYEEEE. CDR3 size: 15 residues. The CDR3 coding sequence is TGTGCCAGCAGCTTGGTACATAGGGGGCTGGAGGGCTACACCTTC. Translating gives CASSLVHRGLEGYTF.

Here the CDR3 reads CASSSLTGAGETQYF. In DNA form, the CDR3 reads TGTGCCAGCAGTTCTTTAACAGGGGCCGGGGAGACCCAGTACTTC. V and J are TRBV6-5 and TRBJ2-5; 7 nucleotides agree with TRBD1. The CDR3 contains 15 residues. The junction had 10 bases not matched to a gene; V was cut back by 4 bases and J by 5 bases. Germline CDR1 and CDR2: MNHEY and SVGAGI.

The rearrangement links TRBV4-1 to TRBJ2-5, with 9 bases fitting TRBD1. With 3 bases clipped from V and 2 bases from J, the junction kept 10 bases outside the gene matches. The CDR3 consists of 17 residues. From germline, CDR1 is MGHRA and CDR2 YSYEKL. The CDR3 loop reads CASSQATGGLWQETQYF. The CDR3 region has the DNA TGCGCCAGCAGCCAGGCGACAGGGGGGCTTTGGCAAGAGACCCAGTACTTC.

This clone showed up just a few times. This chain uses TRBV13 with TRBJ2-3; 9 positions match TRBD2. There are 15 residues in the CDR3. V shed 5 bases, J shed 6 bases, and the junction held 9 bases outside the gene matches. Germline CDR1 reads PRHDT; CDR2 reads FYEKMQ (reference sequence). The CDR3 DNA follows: TGTGCCAGCAGCCAAGAGGCGGGGGGGCTGGATACGCAGTATTTT. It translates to CASSQEAGGLDTQYF.

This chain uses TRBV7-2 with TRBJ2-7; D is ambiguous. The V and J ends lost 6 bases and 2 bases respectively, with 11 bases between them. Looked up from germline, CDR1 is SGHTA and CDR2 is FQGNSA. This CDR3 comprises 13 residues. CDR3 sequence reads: CASRYNLAYEQYF. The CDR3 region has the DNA TGTGCCAGCAGATATAACTTAGCCTACGAGCAGTACTTC.

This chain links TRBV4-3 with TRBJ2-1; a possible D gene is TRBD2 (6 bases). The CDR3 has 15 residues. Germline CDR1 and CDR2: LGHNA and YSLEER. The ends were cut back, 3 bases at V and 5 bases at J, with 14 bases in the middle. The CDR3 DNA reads TGCGCCAGCAGCCAGGAGGGACTCAGCCACAATGAGCAGTTCTTC. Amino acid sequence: CASSQEGLSHNEQFF.

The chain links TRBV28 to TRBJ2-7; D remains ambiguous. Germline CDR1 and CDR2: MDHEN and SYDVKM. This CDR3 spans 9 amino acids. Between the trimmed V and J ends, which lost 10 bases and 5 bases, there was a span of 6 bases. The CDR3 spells CATHHEQYF. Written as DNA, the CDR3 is TGTGCCACCCATCACGAGCAGTACTTC.

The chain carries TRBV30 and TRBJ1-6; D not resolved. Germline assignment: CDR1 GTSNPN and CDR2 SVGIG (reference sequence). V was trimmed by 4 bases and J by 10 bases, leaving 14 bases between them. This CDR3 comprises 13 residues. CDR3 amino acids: CAWTFTFESPLHF. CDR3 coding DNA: TGTGCCTGGACCTTCACGTTCGAGTCACCCCTCCACTTT. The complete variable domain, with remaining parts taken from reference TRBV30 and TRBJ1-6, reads SQTIHQWPATLVQPVGSPLSLECTVEGTSNPNLYWYRQAAGRGLQLLFYSVGIGQISSEVPQNLSASRPQDRQFILSSKKLLLSDSGFYLCAWTFTFESPLHFGNGTRLTVT.

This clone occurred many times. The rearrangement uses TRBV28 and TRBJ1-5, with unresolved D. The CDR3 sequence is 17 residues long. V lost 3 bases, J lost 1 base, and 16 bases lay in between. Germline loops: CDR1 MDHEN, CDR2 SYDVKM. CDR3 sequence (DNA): TGTGCCAGCAGTTTTTTATGGGGATGGGAGAGCAATCAGCCCCAGCATTTT. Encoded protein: CASSFLWGWESNQPQHF.

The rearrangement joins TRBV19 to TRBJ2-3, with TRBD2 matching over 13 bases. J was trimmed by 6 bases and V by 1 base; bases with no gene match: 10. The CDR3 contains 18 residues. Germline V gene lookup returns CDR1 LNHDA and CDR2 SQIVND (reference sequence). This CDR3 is CASSIVRGLAGLGDTQYF. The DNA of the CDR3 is TGTGCCAGTAGTATAGTCCGGGGACTAGCGGGGCTGGGGGATACGCAGTATTTT.

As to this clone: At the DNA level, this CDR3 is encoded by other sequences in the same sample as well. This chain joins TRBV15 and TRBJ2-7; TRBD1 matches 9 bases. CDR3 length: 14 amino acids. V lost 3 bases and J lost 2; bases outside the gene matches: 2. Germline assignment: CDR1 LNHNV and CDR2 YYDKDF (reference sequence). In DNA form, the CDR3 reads TGTGCCACCAGCAGGGACAGGGGAGCCTACGAGCAGTACTTC. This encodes CATSRDRGAYEQYF.

CDR3 sequence: CASSQDLGGTVNTEAFF. In DNA, the CDR3 is TGTGCCAGCAGCCAAGATTTAGGGGGAACGGTGAACACTGAAGCTTTCTTT. This chain connects TRBV4-2 to TRBJ1-1; D possibly corresponds to TRBD1 (6 bases). From germline, CDR1 is LGHNA and CDR2 YNFKEQ. Trimming removed 0 bases at V and 0 bases at J, with 14 bases between. This CDR3 has 17 residues.

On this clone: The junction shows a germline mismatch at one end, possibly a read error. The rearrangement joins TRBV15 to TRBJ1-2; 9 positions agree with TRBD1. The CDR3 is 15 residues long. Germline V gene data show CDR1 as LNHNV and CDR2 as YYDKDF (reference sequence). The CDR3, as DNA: TGTGCCACCAACAGACCGGGACAGGGCGATTCTGGCTACACCTTC. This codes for CATNRPGQGDSGYTF. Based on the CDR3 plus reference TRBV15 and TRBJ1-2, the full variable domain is DAMVIQNPRYQVTQFGKPVTLSCSQTLNHNVMYWYQQKSSQAPKLLFHYYDKDFNNEADTPDNFQSRRPNTSFCFLDIRSPGLGDTAMYLCATNRPGQGDSGYTFGSGTRLTVV.

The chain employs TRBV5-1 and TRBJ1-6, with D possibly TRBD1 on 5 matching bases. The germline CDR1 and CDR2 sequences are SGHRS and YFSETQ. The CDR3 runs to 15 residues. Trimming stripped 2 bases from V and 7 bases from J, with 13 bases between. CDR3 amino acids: CASSFGGLRNSPLHF. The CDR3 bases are TGCGCCAGCAGCTTCGGGGGGTTGCGGAATTCACCCCTCCACTTT.